This TCR beta chain was sequenced in a study of cytomegalovirus exposure and HLA in healthy donors. Overall study: An early release of data contained about 85 million unique TCRs, which came from HLA-typed donors.

Trimming shortened V by 5 bases and J by 5 bases, and 16 bases separated the two germline ends. The CDR3 has 15 residues. Germline loops: CDR1 MDHEN, CDR2 SYDVKM. As concerns this clone: Its antigen is not known.

PCR primers comprised 60 Vbeta and 13 Jbeta primers. Measured with immunoSEQ multiplex PCR; TCRdb has only the in-frame clones, and not every one. The table shows about 64,000 clones, with roughly two thirds occurring only once. General study results and limits: Rare sequences made up most TCRs, while some public TCRs were found in many donors. Reportedly, a later analysis found an Asian-associated ancestry cluster had fewer N-insertions than the approximately 640-donor mean.

The chain links TRBV28 to TRBJ1-5, with D possibly being TRBD1 (6 bases). This TCR came from a woman aged 45-59 years in good health and CMV-seronegative. Sequenced: PBMCs. CDR3 DNA: TGTGCCAGCAGTCTCGGCCCTGGGGGCTATCAGCCCCAGCATTTT. It translates to CASSLGPGGYQPQHF.